These T cell receptor beta chains were read from a single sample in a study of response to subunit inactivated influenza vaccine. TCRdb processed the RT-PCR reads anew with MiXCR; each CDR3 protein has one entry. The table includes around 190,000 distinct CDR3 sequences, about 9% detected once. The sequences come from non-naive T cells sorted from PBMCs, collected on the day of vaccination. Receptors were obtained from a man aged 50 to 59 who received an inactivated influenza vaccine. Each CDR3 is given with its conserved first and last residue. A D gene is named only where the DNA matches it firmly. Some rows mark clone size as missing; the rest say once, few, many or name a class of expanded clone.

clone_size	v_call	d_call	j_call	cdr3_aa	cdr3_nt
many	TRBV5-1	.	TRBJ1-5	CASSPDGGGQPQHF	TGCGCCAGCAGCCCGGACGGGGGGGGTCAGCCCCAGCATTTT
few	TRBV24-1	.	TRBJ1-2	CATSDSTRLGGGYGYTF	TGTGCCACCAGTGATTCGACACGACTAGGCGGTGGCTATGGCTACACCTTC
many	TRBV29-1	.	TRBJ1-2	CSVGFPYGYTF	TGCAGCGTTGGATTTCCCTATGGCTACACCTTC
.	TRBV4-2	TRBD1	TRBJ2-3	CASSPRTGAFSTDTQYF	TGTGCCAGCAGCCCCCGGACAGGGGCTTTCAGCACAGATACGCAGTATTTT
.	TRBV7-2	TRBD1	TRBJ2-2	CASSLVVGTGTGELFF	TGTGCCAGCAGCTTAGTTGTTGGGACAGGGACCGGGGAGCTGTTTTTT
few	TRBV7-9	.	TRBJ1-2	CASTSQWDLGYTF	TGTGCCAGCACCTCCCAGTGGGACCTTGGCTACACCTTC
few	TRBV7-3	TRBD1	TRBJ2-1	CASSADRVGEQFF	TGTGCCAGCAGCGCGGACAGGGTGGGTGAGCAGTTCTTC
.	TRBV18	.	TRBJ2-1	CASSPPGYTPYSYNEQFF	TGTGCCAGCTCACCACCGGGCTACACACCATACTCCTACAATGAGCAGTTCTTC
.	TRBV7-2	TRBD1	TRBJ2-1	CASSNNRGLQLSEQFF	TGTGCCAGCAGCAACAACAGGGGGTTACAATTGAGTGAGCAGTTCTTC
.	TRBV10-1	TRBD1	TRBJ2-1	CASSRAGGYNEQFF	TGCGCCAGCAGTAGGGCAGGGGGTTACAATGAGCAGTTCTTC
few	TRBV6-1	TRBD1	TRBJ2-5	CASSEMTGAQETQYF	TGTGCCAGCAGTGAAATGACAGGGGCGCAAGAGACCCAGTACTTC
many	TRBV12-3/TRBV12-4	TRBD1	TRBJ2-5	CASIGTGAAQETQYF	TGTGCCAGCATTGGGACAGGGGCCGCACAAGAGACCCAGTACTTC
many	TRBV7-8	.	TRBJ1-1	CASSLGSFMNTEAFF	TGTGCCAGCAGCTTAGGCTCCTTCATGAACACTGAAGCTTTCTTT
many	TRBV7-9	.	TRBJ2-7	CASSLDWNGNEQYF	TGTGCCAGCAGCTTAGATTGGAACGGGAACGAGCAGTACTTC
.	TRBV28	TRBD1	TRBJ1-2	CASSLGTGVYTF	TGTGCCAGCAGTCTTGGGACAGGGGTGTACACCTTC
.	TRBV5-1	TRBD1	TRBJ1-1	CASSWASGTGRTEAFF	TGCGCCAGCAGCTGGGCTTCCGGGACAGGGAGAACTGAAGCTTTCTTT
.	TRBV2	TRBD1	TRBJ2-5	CASSDGQGSVTQYF	TGTGCCAGCAGTGACGGACAGGGATCGGTGACCCAGTACTTC
few	TRBV5-6	TRBD1	TRBJ1-5	CASSSLRDRGPHQPQHF	TGTGCCAGCAGCTCTCTCCGGGACAGGGGGCCACATCAGCCCCAGCATTTT
few	TRBV10-2	TRBD1	TRBJ2-2	CASTKDRATGELFF	TGCGCCAGCACAAAGGACAGGGCCACCGGGGAGCTGTTTTTT
.	TRBV3-1	TRBD1	TRBJ2-1	CASSQVRQGNNEQFF	TGTGCCAGCAGCCAAGTACGACAGGGGAACAATGAGCAGTTCTTC
.	TRBV7-9	.	TRBJ2-7	CASSSTGGAYEQYF	TGTGCCAGCAGCTCGACGGGCGGTGCCTACGAGCAGTACTTC
.	TRBV6-5	.	TRBJ2-1	CASKGIDNEQFF	TGTGCCAGCAAAGGGATCGACAATGAGCAGTTCTTC
.	TRBV20-1	.	TRBJ1-2	CSEKNNYGYTF	TGCAGTGAAAAGAATAACTATGGCTACACCTTC
few	TRBV29-1	.	TRBJ2-6	CSSRDDSSGANVLTF	TGCAGCTCCCGGGACGATAGCTCTGGGGCCAACGTCCTGACTTTC
few	TRBV2	TRBD1	TRBJ1-6	CASWDRDSPLHF	TGTGCCAGCTGGGACAGGGATTCACCCCTCCACTTT
.	TRBV12-3/TRBV12-4	TRBD2	TRBJ2-1	CASSTSGIYNEQFF	TGTGCCAGCAGCACTAGCGGGATCTACAATGAGCAGTTCTTC
.	TRBV12-3/TRBV12-4	.	TRBJ1-3	CASSRVFTSGNTIYF	TGTGCCAGCAGCAGGGTTTTTACCTCTGGAAACACCATATATTTT
many	TRBV7-9	.	TRBJ1-1	CASSLAQAGGTEAFF	TGTGCCAGCAGCTTAGCGCAAGCTGGAGGTACTGAAGCTTTCTTT
.	TRBV20-1	.	TRBJ2-7	CSARTPEQQYF	TGCAGTGCTAGGACCCCCGAGCAGCAGTACTTC